The 18 T cell receptor beta chains below were found in one sample sequenced in a study of technical replicates of blood from a handful of donors. The protocol was immunoSEQ multiplex PCR, while the TCRdb copy is restricted to in-frame clones and leaves out a portion. The sample has under 85,000 clones; approximately 93% are singletons. Material: T cells isolated from PBMCs. Every receptor here comes from a human donor in good health.

The chain joins TRBV5-8 to TRBJ1-2; D gene unclear. The CDR3 sequence is 13 residues long. Germline-derived CDR1 and CDR2 are SGHTS and YDEGEE. With 0 bases removed from V and 8 bases from J, the gap between germline ends came to 11 bases. CDR3: CASSLAQFWGYTF. The CDR3, as DNA: TGTGCCAGCAGCTTGGCCCAGTTTTGGGGCTACACCTTC.

The rearrangement links TRBV30 to TRBJ2-5; D unresolved. Germline CDR1 and CDR2: GTSNPN and SVGIG (reference sequence). Trimming left V 2 bases short and J 4 bases short, with 11 bases between. The CDR3 has 13 amino acids. The CDR3 sequence: CAWSSDWRETQYF. The CDR3 DNA follows: TGTGCCTGGAGTTCCGACTGGCGAGAGACCCAGTACTTC.

The J gene is TRBJ2-3, the V gene TRBV14; 9 positions match TRBD1. CDR1 and CDR2 from the germline V gene are SGHDN and FVKESK. V dropped 6 bases and J dropped 5; count of bases not matched to a gene: 6. CDR3 size: 14 residues. For the CDR3, the DNA is TGTGCCAGCAGACGGACAGGGGTTCAAGATACGCAGTATTTT. Amino acids: CASRRTGVQDTQYF. Filled out from reference TRBV14 and TRBJ2-3, the complete variable domain reads EAGVTQFPSHSVIEKGQTVTLRCDPISGHDNLYWYRRVMGKEIKFLLHFVKESKQDESGMPNNRFLAERTGGTYSTLKVQPAELEDSGVYFCASRRTGVQDTQYFGPGTRLTVL.

V is TRBV10-2 and J is TRBJ2-1, with a tentative D call TRBD2 (5 bases). Germline loops: CDR1 WSHSY, CDR2 SAAADI. The V end was cut by 0 bases, the J end by 3 bases, with 9 bases between. The CDR3 has 15 residues. CDR3 DNA: TGCGCCAGCAGTGAGTCGGGCGGGTTCTACAATGAGCAGTTCTTC. Its translation is CASSESGGFYNEQFF.

This chain connects TRBV6-5 to TRBJ1-5; the match to TRBD1 covers 9 bases. The germline CDR1 and CDR2 sequences are MNHEY and SVGAGI. The CDR3 covers 13 residues. The V and J ends lost 6 bases and 5 bases, in that order; junction bases with no gene match: 2. The CDR3 DNA follows: TGTGCCAGCAGAAGGACAGGGGATCAGCCCCAGCATTTT. The encoded protein is CASRRTGDQPQHF.

The rearrangement uses TRBV7-9 and TRBJ1-2, with 7 nucleotides matching TRBD1. CDR1 is SEHNR, CDR2 FQNEAQ, per germline (reference sequence). V lost 10 bases to trimming and J lost 6 bases; unmatched junction nucleotides: 2. The length of the CDR3 is 10 residues. Here the CDR3 reads CAITGDGYTF. The CDR3, as DNA: TGTGCCATCACAGGGGATGGCTACACCTTC.

This chain links TRBV30 with TRBJ2-1; D possibly corresponds to TRBD2 (5 bases). Germline CDR1 and CDR2: GTSNPN and SVGIG (reference sequence). This CDR3 is 12 amino acids long. The germline V and J ends were trimmed by 3 bases and 10 bases, with 13 bases remaining between them. The CDR3 loop is CAWSLGRGEQFF. DNA for the CDR3: TGTGCCTGGAGCCTCGGACGCGGGGAGCAGTTCTTC. Full variable domain (missing parts from reference TRBV30 and TRBJ2-1): SQTIHQWPATLVQPVGSPLSLECTVEGTSNPNLYWYRQAAGRGLQLLFYSVGIGQISSEVPQNLSASRPQDRQFILSSKKLLLSDSGFYLCAWSLGRGEQFFGPGTRLTVL.

This clone has just one count. The chain combines TRBV9 with TRBJ2-7, with D possibly being TRBD2 (5 bases). Looked up from germline, CDR1 is SGDLS and CDR2 is YYNGEE. This CDR3 has 16 amino acids. The V end lost 3 bases, the J end lost 5 bases, and 21 bases lay between the germline ends. CDR3 region: CASSGRRGPHRDEQYF. The CDR3 nucleotides read TGTGCCAGCAGCGGCCGCCGGGGTCCTCATAGGGACGAGCAGTACTTC.

The chain carries TRBV27 and TRBJ1-2, with unresolved D. V lost 4 bases to trimming and J lost 4 bases, with 10 bases between them. The CDR3 contains 13 residues. Germline V gives CDR1 MNHEY, CDR2 SMNVEV (reference sequence). CDR3 region: CASSSSGVYGYTF. DNA for the CDR3: TGTGCCAGCAGTTCATCAGGAGTCTATGGCTACACCTTC.

The J gene is TRBJ1-2, the V gene TRBV2; D possibly corresponds to TRBD1 (6 bases). The length of the CDR3 is 14 residues. V was shortened by 7 bases and J by 5 bases, with 17 bases between the two germline ends. Germline assignment: CDR1 SNHLY and CDR2 FYNNEI. The CDR3 sequence: CASISTGLPYGYTF. The CDR3 DNA follows: TGTGCCAGCATATCGACAGGCTTACCTTATGGCTACACCTTC.

This rearrangement joins TRBV28 to TRBJ2-5; D uncertain. The ends were cut back, 1 base at V and 1 base at J, with 4 bases in the middle. Germline values: CDR1 MDHEN, CDR2 SYDVKM. CDR3 length: 13 residues. The CDR3 nucleotides are TGTGCCAGCAGTTTATACAGCCAAGAGACCCAGTACTTC. Its protein product is CASSLYSQETQYF. Complete variable domain (other parts from reference TRBV28 and TRBJ2-5): DVKVTQSSRYLVKRTGEKVFLECVQDMDHENMFWYRQDPGLGLRLIYFSYDVKMKEKGDIPEGYSVSREKKERFSLILESASTNQTSMYLCASSLYSQETQYFGPGTRLLVL.

Only one count was recorded for this clone. The chain employs TRBV19 and TRBJ1-5, with D perhaps matching TRBD1 (6 bases). The CDR3 loop spans 13 amino acids. Germline CDR1 is LNHDA and CDR2 is SQIVND (reference sequence). Trimming left V 5 bases short and J 2 bases short, with 7 bases between. CDR3 coding DNA: TGTGCCAGTAGTCGACAGGGCAATCAGCCCCAGCATTTT. This gives the protein CASSRQGNQPQHF. The variable domain in full, with the rest retrieved from reference TRBV19 and TRBJ1-5, is DGGITQSPKYLFRKEGQNVTLSCEQNLNHDAMYWYRQDPGQGLRLIYYSQIVNDFQKGDIAEGYSVSREKKESFPLTVTSAQKNPTAFYLCASSRQGNQPQHFGDGTRLSIL.

This clone was detected only once. J is TRBJ1-5 and V is TRBV27, with a possible D match to TRBD1 (5 bases). Germline loops: CDR1 MNHEY, CDR2 SMNVEV (reference sequence). V was trimmed by 5 bases and J by 6 bases, leaving 23 bases between them. There are 17 residues in the CDR3. CDR3 in DNA: TGTGCCAGCAGTCCTATCGGGGGGACCCCCGTAGGTCAGCCCCAGCATTTT. Protein product: CASSPIGGTPVGQPQHF.

The V gene is TRBV7-9, the J gene TRBJ1-4; 8 positions agree with TRBD1. In germline, CDR1 is SEHNR, CDR2 FQNEAQ (reference sequence). The CDR3 is made up of 14 amino acids. V trimming: 6 bases; J trimming: 6 bases; junction bases outside the gene matches: 6. The CDR3 loop is CASRTGTGDEKLFF. The DNA of the CDR3 is TGTGCCAGCAGGACCGGGACAGGTGATGAAAAACTGTTTTTT.

J is TRBJ1-5 and V is TRBV18; D uncertain. The CDR3 is made up of 15 amino acids. V shed 2 bases and J shed 0 bases, with 8 bases lying between them. Germline V gene data show CDR1 as KGHSH and CDR2 as LQKENI. The CDR3 sequence: CASSPSTGSNQPQHF. The CDR3 DNA reads as TGTGCCAGCTCACCAAGTACCGGTAGCAATCAGCCCCAGCATTTT. The full variable domain, in which reference TRBV18 and TRBJ1-5 provide the parts outside the CDR3, is NAGVMQNPRHLVRRRGQEARLRCSPMKGHSHVYWYRQLPEEGLKFMVYLQKENIIDESGMPKERFSAEFPKEGPSILRIQQVVRGDSAAYFCASSPSTGSNQPQHFGDGTRLSIL.

This chain links TRBV9 with TRBJ2-1; 8 bases agree with TRBD2. From germline, CDR1 is SGDLS and CDR2 YYNGEE. The junction had 11 bases not matched to a gene; V was cut back by 0 bases and J by 0 bases. The CDR3 totals 19 residues. CDR3 in amino acids: CASSVAGGGGGSSYNEQFF. In DNA form, the CDR3 reads TGTGCCAGCAGCGTAGCCGGGGGGGGCGGAGGGAGCTCCTACAATGAGCAGTTCTTC. Together with reference TRBV9 and TRBJ2-1, the CDR3 gives the full variable domain: DSGVTQTPKHLITATGQRVTLRCSPRSGDLSVYWYQQSLDQGLQFLIQYYNGEERAKGNILERFSAQQFPDLHSELNLSSLELGDSALYFCASSVAGGGGGSSYNEQFFGPGTRLTVL.

This clone has only one observation. The CDR3 loop reads CASRTELGIFTDTQYF. As DNA, the CDR3 is TGTGCCAGCAGAACTGAGCTCGGGATATTCACAGATACGCAGTATTTT. The chain links TRBV5-6 to TRBJ2-3; a weak D match, TRBD2 (5 bases). Germline CDR1 SGHDT, CDR2 YYEEEE. Trimming pared 5 bases from V and 2 bases from J, leaving 18 bases between. The CDR3 extends over 16 amino acids.

V is TRBV11-3 and J is TRBJ1-3; 7 nucleotides line up with TRBD1. J gave up 4 bases and V 5 bases, and 11 bases lay outside the gene matches. This CDR3 is built from 16 residues. Germline V CDR1 and CDR2: SGHNT, YENEEA. Here the CDR3 reads CASSLHRGDSGNTIYF. In DNA, the CDR3 is TGTGCCAGCAGCCTACACAGGGGAGATAGCGGAAACACCATATATTTT.